The T cell receptor (beta chain) described here comes from a study of CD4 and CD8 cells across lung adenocarcinoma regions. Donors had localized lung adenocarcinoma, a non-small cell lung cancer. The CDR3 loop spans 15 amino acids. The ends were cut back, 2 bases at V and 7 bases at J, with 15 bases in the middle. CDR1 is GTSNPN and CDR2 is SVGIG in the germline V gene (reference sequence). TCRdb reanalysed the PCR reads using MiXCR and keeps one entry per CDR3 protein. Among fewer than 11,000 distinct CDR3 sequences listed, under 50% were seen once. The source material was CD8+ T cells from the margin of a lung tumor. This sequence joins TRBV30 and TRBJ2-6; tentative D call: TRBD1 (5 bases). The source is a male donor with lung adenocarcinoma. The CD4 and CD8 labels of this study may be unreliable. CDR3 residues: CAWSYPGIIANVLTF. The CDR3 coding sequence is TGTGCCTGGAGTTACCCAGGGATAATCGCCAACGTCCTGACTTTC.